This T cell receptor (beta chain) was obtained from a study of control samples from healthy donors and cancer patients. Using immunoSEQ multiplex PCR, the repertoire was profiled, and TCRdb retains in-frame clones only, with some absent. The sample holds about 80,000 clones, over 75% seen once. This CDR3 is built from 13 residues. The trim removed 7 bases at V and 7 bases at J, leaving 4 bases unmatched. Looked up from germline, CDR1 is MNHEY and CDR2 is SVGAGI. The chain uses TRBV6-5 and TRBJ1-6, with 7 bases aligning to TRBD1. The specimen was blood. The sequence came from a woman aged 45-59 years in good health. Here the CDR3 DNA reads TGTGCCAGCACCCCGGGACAGAATTCACCCCTCCACTTT. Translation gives CASTPGQNSPLHF.